A single sample is the source of the 11 T cell receptor beta chains below, sequenced in a study of blood T cell repertoires in COVID-19. Clones were sequenced by immunoSEQ multiplex PCR, and TCRdb holds only the in-frame ones, with some missing. This table holds 150,000 to 200,000 clones, 86% found once. The sequencing sample was made of peripheral blood. These receptors came from a man aged 65 to 85 with acute or convalescent COVID-19.

The CDR3 DNA follows: TGTGCCTGGGGGACTAGCGGGAGACAGACCCAGTACTTC. This codes for CAWGTSGRQTQYF. This chain joins TRBV30 and TRBJ2-5; the match to TRBD2 covers 14 bases. Germline values: CDR1 GTSNPN, CDR2 SVGIG (reference sequence). V was clipped by 5 bases and J by 6 bases; unmatched bases: 2. The CDR3 runs 13 residues. Full variable domain (rest looked up from reference TRBV30 and TRBJ2-5): SQTIHQWPATLVQPVGSPLSLECTVEGTSNPNLYWYRQAAGRGLQLLFYSVGIGQISSEVPQNLSASRPQDRQFILSSKKLLLSDSGFYLCAWGTSGRQTQYFGPGTRLLVL.

The V gene is TRBV7-3, the J gene TRBJ2-2; 13 positions match TRBD2. Germline lookup yields CDR1 SGHTA and CDR2 FQGTGA. The length of the CDR3 is 15 residues. V lost 5 bases to trimming and J lost 7 bases; unmatched junction nucleotides: 4. CDR3: CASSLGLAGIGELFF. DNA of the CDR3: TGTGCCAGCAGCCTGGGACTAGCGGGAATCGGGGAGCTGTTTTTT.

This clone occurred once. The chain couples TRBV5-1 to TRBJ2-5; TRBD2 agrees at 7 bases. Germline assignment: CDR1 SGHRS and CDR2 YFSETQ. J was trimmed by 4 bases and V by 1 base; bases with no gene match: 10. The CDR3 totals 16 residues. The CDR3, as DNA: TGCGCCAGCAGCTTGCTCGGGCGCGGGAGCCTAGAGACCCAGTACTTC. This codes for CASSLLGRGSLETQYF.

On this clone: This specimen includes other DNA sequences encoding the same CDR3. The chain uses TRBV15 and TRBJ2-7, with a weak D call TRBD2 (6 bases). This CDR3 is 14 amino acids long. Trimming left V 3 bases short and J 4 bases short, with 13 bases between. From germline, CDR1 is LNHNV and CDR2 YYDKDF (reference sequence). Here the CDR3 DNA reads TGTGCCACCAGCAGGGCCGGAGGGCCATACGAGCAGTACTTC. As protein: CATSRAGGPYEQYF. The full variable domain, rest sourced from reference TRBV15 and TRBJ2-7, is DAMVIQNPRYQVTQFGKPVTLSCSQTLNHNVMYWYQQKSSQAPKLLFHYYDKDFNNEADTPDNFQSRRPNTSFCFLDIRSPGLGDTAMYLCATSRAGGPYEQYFGPGTRLTVT.

CDR3 sequence: CAWSLPGQRRHTIYF. The CDR3 nucleotides read TGTGCCTGGAGTTTGCCGGGACAACGAAGACACACCATATATTTT. This chain joins TRBV30 and TRBJ1-3, with D perhaps matching TRBD1 (6 bases). The germline V gene encodes CDR1 GTSNPN and CDR2 SVGIG (reference sequence). CDR3 size: 15 residues. The V gene lost 2 bases and the J gene lost 8 bases, with 19 bases spanning the gap.

This chain connects TRBV7-6 to TRBJ2-5, with D possibly matching TRBD1 (6 bases). The CDR3 covers 16 residues. V gave up 2 bases and J gave up 2 bases, with 15 bases separating them. CDR1 is SGHVS and CDR2 is FNYEAQ in the germline V gene. The CDR3 DNA reads TGTGCCAGCAGCTTATTACAGGGAACTTATCAAGAGACCCAGTACTTC. This gives the protein CASSLLQGTYQETQYF.

This chain joins TRBV25-1 and TRBJ1-3, with D unresolved. The CDR3 consists of 14 residues. The germline V and J ends were trimmed by 6 bases and 0 bases, with 9 bases remaining between them. Germline V CDR1 and CDR2: MGHDK, SYGVNS. The CDR3 DNA reads TGTGCCAGCAGGAGTAGTTCCTCTGGAAACACCATATATTTT. Its protein product is CASRSSSSGNTIYF.

V gene TRBV18 combines with J gene TRBJ2-5; D possibly corresponds to TRBD1 (5 bases). This CDR3 is 14 amino acids long. Trimming pared 3 bases from V and 5 bases from J, leaving 13 bases between. Germline V gives CDR1 KGHSH, CDR2 LQKENI. The CDR3 spells CASSPRAVEETQYF. The DNA of the CDR3 is TGTGCCAGCTCACCCAGGGCAGTCGAGGAGACCCAGTACTTC. The variable domain in full, completed from reference TRBV18 and TRBJ2-5, reads NAGVMQNPRHLVRRRGQEARLRCSPMKGHSHVYWYRQLPEEGLKFMVYLQKENIIDESGMPKERFSAEFPKEGPSILRIQQVVRGDSAAYFCASSPRAVEETQYFGPGTRLLVL.

CDR3 bases: TGTGCCAGCTCAACTACAGGGTCCAACTATGGCTACACCTTC. This translates into CASSTTGSNYGYTF. This chain connects TRBV18 to TRBJ1-2; a possible D gene is TRBD1 (6 bases). Germline V gene lookup returns CDR1 KGHSH and CDR2 LQKENI. V gave up 5 bases and J gave up 2 bases, with 12 bases separating them. This CDR3 is 14 amino acids long.

The V gene is TRBV20-1, the J gene TRBJ2-4; 7 nucleotides match TRBD1. This CDR3 has 15 amino acids. CDR1 and CDR2 (germline): DFQATT, SNEGSKA (reference sequence). V dropped 3 bases and J dropped 8; count of bases not matched to a gene: 13. The CDR3 sequence: CSASIQGESWDIQYF. The CDR3 DNA reads as TGCAGTGCTAGTATCCAGGGGGAGAGTTGGGACATTCAGTACTTC.

This clone appeared a single time. This chain joins TRBV11-2 and TRBJ2-1; tentative D call: TRBD2 (7 bases). The CDR3 is 15 amino acids. Germline V gives CDR1 SGHAT, CDR2 FQNNGV. Trimming removed 5 bases at V and 7 bases at J, with 18 bases between. CDR3 bases: TGTGCCAGCAGCCCGAACCTAGGGGGGGCAAATGAGCAGTTCTTC. The encoded protein is CASSPNLGGANEQFF.